The T cell receptor (beta chain) under discussion was sequenced for a study of blood T cell repertoires in COVID-19. Whole-study context: Specimens from acute and convalescent COVID-19 originated in the United States, Italy and Spain. The cDNA or gDNA used as material had been derived from T cells, B-cell-depleted T cells, or PBMCs.

Germline assignment: CDR1 SGHNT and CDR2 YYREEE (reference sequence). CDR3 length: 14 residues. Germline trimming cut 2 bases from V and 2 bases from J; bases unmatched to any gene: 4. Sequenced by immunoSEQ multiplex PCR; TCRdb stores in-frame clones only, minus some. The sample shows about half a million clones, over 75% of them seen only once. The TCR sequence derives from a human donor in a cohort sampled during active COVID-19. This chain links TRBV5-4 with TRBJ2-7; TRBD1 agrees at 7 bases. The sequencing input was peripheral blood. The CDR3 region has the DNA TGTGCCAGCAGCTTCCGACAGGGCCCCTACGAGCAGTACTTC. It yields the protein CASSFRQGPYEQYF. The complete variable domain, with remaining parts taken from reference TRBV5-4 and TRBJ2-7, reads ETGVTQSPTHLIKTRGQQVTLRCSSQSGHNTVSWYQQALGQGPQFIFQYYREEENGRGNFPPRFSGLQFPNYSSELNVNALELDDSALYLCASSFRQGPYEQYFGPGTRLTVT.